This paragraph covers one T cell receptor (beta chain) sequence. Its cognate antigen has yet to be identified. No quality values exist for individual bases; no much larger clone is one base distant. Each collaborating institution followed its own protocols to collect whole blood in K2EDTA tubes. For TCRbeta analysis, collaborator samples were shipped as frozen whole blood, as isolated PBMCs, or as DNA extracted from either sample type. The data stem from a study of blood T cell repertoires in COVID-19 (dated by TCRdb to the early 2020s). General notes on the study: Collaborator samples came from the United States, Italy and Spain and covered acute and convalescent phases of COVID-19. Nearly every sample came with metadata listing a de-identified subject ID, COVID-19 status, age in years and sex. The repertoires were made available in a free public database intended to serve as a resource for research on the immune response to SARS-CoV-2. The material from the prospective study consisted of cDNA or gDNA derived from T cells, B-cell-depleted T cells, or PBMCs. The samples were drawn from two sources: the first 160 participants of the ongoing ImmuneRACE study, and over 950 subjects contributed by 6 global collaborators. Where HLA class I and class II types were available, the types were taken from metadata supplied by the sample provider, not from assay-based typing. The dataset comprised deeply sampled blood TCRbeta repertoires from subjects exposed to, actively infected with, or recovered from COVID-19.

TCRbeta CDR3 regions were amplified from genomic DNA using the immunoSEQ Assay, a bias-controlled multiplex PCR. The original methods were these. The number of nucleated cells in each sample was estimated by amplification of reference gene primers within the assay. Sequence reads were collapsed and filtered to measure the absolute abundance of every unique TCRbeta CDR3 rearrangement. For each sample, productive Simpson clonality was calculated as the square root of Simpson's diversity index across productive rearrangements. The source is immuneACCESS, and TCRdb retained only in-frame sequences with V and J called. Part of the clones is not carried over; for the studies checked, unresolved V genes explain less than half of this, and the remainder is unexplained. V and J calls and clone size come straight from that table; D and trimming were deduced from the DNA. In all, the sample holds over 100,000 clones, and around 86% of those were seen once. The top ten clones comprise roughly 10% of the sample.

The full study reports these points: The amount of clinical and demographic metadata varied by source and participant and was provided uncurated.

Via the germline V gene (reference sequence), CDR1 is LNHDA and CDR2 SQIVND. Spanning cysteine to phenylalanine, the CDR3 consists of 13 amino acids. The only DNA kept is the CDR3, 39 bases in frame from the first base. Trimming takes 3 bases from V and 2 bases from J, and the germline ends sit 7 bases apart. The sequenced sample consisted of peripheral blood. The source of this sequence is a man older than 75 with acute or convalescent COVID-19. This chain is built from TRBV19 and TRBJ2-5; no D segment can be confidently identified. The CDR3 region has the sequence CASSIAQQETQYF. The DNA is TGTGCCAGTAGTATCGCTCAGCAAGAGACCCAGTACTTC.